This entry is about one T cell receptor beta chain. Its antigen is unknown. This entry belongs to a study of siplizumab effects on memory and regulatory T cells. Study results and caveats: Both greater diversity than memory cells and a major contribution to the alloresponse seemed to characterize naive T cells. Most proliferating CD4+ or CD8+ clones, roughly 80-95%, had no naive or memory assignment.

Clones were sequenced by immunoSEQ multiplex PCR, and TCRdb holds only the in-frame ones, with some missing. The sample holds some 120,000 clones, less than 95% seen once. This TCR derives from a human donor in good health. The sample comprised non-Treg CD4+ T cells sorted from blood.

CDR3 nucleotide sequence: TGCAGTGCTCCGTCGACAGGAGAAGCTTTCTTT. This encodes CSAPSTGEAFF. V usage is TRBV20-1 and J usage is TRBJ1-1, with D maybe TRBD1 (6 bases). The ends were cut back, 5 bases at V and 8 bases at J, with 12 bases in the middle. The germline V gene encodes CDR1 DFQATT and CDR2 SNEGSKA (reference sequence). This CDR3 is built from 11 residues.